The T cell receptor beta chain described here comes from a study of human T cells and chemical hapten exposure. On the study more broadly: 2% DPC applied to a roughly 2 cm by roughly 2 cm arm area sensitized donors. Patients got weekly scalp diphenylcyclopropenone doses over the approximately 24-week study.

This clonotype was counted at least ten times. TCRdb reanalysed the RACE reads using MiXCR and keeps one entry per CDR3 protein. Here the sample spans approximately 87,000 distinct CDR3 sequences, about an eighth being singletons. The CDR3 length is 12 residues. V lost 1 base and J 7 bases, leaving 8 bases between the germline ends. Per germline, CDR1 GTSNPN and CDR2 SVGIG (reference sequence). Sample time point: patch test 2, 6 weeks after DPC sensitization. Treatment given: therapeutic diphenylcyclopropenone sensitization with weekly scalp DPC. This specimen consisted of whole blood, obtained in connection with sensitization to the hapten diphenylcyclopropenone (DPC). J is TRBJ2-1 and V is TRBV30; possible D gene TRBD2, 6 bases. This TCR derives from a woman between 40 and 50 years old with alopecia areata. Some clones in this sample may be carry-over from other donors' samples. The CDR3 DNA reads as TGTGCCTGGAGTGAACGGGAGAATGAGCAGTTCTTC. Amino acids: CAWSERENEQFF.